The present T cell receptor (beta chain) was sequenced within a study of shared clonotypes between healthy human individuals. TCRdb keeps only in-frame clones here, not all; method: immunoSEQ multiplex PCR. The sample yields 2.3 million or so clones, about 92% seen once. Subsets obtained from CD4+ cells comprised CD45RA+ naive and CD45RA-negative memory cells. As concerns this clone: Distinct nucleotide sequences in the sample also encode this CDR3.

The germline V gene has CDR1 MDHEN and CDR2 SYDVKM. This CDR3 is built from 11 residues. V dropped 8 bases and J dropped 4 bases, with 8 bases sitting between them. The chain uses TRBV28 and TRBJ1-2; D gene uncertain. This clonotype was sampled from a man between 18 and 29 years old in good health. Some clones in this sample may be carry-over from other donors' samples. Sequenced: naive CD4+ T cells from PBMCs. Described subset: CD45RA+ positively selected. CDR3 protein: CASRTSYGYTF. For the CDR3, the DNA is TGTGCCAGCCGGACGTCCTATGGCTACACCTTC.